This T cell receptor beta chain was profiled in a study of beta chain features in type 1 diabetes. Investigators reverse transcribed all isolated RNA, so they sequenced expressed TCRB transcripts. The method was immunoSEQ multiplex PCR; TCRdb's version includes in-frame clones alone and lacks a portion of them. Here the sample spans about 340,000 clones, 8% being singletons. Central memory, naive, regulatory and stem cell-like memory CD4+ cells were sorted by CD45RO/CCR7/CD25/CD127/CD95/CD27. Purity exceeded 95% in all sorted populations. Germline V gives CDR1 MNHNY, CDR2 SVGAGI (reference sequence). V gave up 6 bases and J gave up 8 bases; unmatched junction bases: 13. The CDR3 totals 15 residues.

The TCR originated in a woman aged 18-35 years in good health. The sequencing input was central memory CD4+ T cells from blood. The J gene is TRBJ2-5, the V gene TRBV6-6, with TRBD2 identical over 9 bases. The CDR3 region has the DNA TGTGCCAGCAGCCGCCCCGGGATAGCGGGAGTAACCCAGTACTTC. Its translation is CASSRPGIAGVTQYF.